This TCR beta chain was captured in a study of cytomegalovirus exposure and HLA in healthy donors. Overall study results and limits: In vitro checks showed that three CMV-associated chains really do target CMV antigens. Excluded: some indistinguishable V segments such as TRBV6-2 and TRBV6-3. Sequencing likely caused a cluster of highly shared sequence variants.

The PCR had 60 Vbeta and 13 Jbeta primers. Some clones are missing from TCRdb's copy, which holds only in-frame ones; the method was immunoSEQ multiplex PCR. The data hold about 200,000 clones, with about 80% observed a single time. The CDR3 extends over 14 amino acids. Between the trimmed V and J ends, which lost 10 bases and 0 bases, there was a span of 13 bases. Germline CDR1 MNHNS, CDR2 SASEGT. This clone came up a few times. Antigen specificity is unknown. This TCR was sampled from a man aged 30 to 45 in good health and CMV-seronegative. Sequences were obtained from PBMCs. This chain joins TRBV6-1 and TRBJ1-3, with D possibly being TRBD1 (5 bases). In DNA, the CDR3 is TGTGCCACGGAGGGACGGATCTCTGGAAACACCATATATTTT. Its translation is CATEGRISGNTIYF.